Below are 15 T cell receptor beta chains sequenced from a single sample in a study of blood T cells in healthy people across ages. Combining a sample-barcoded 5' primer with a J-beta primer mix, a second PCR ran for 7 to 11 cycles. From the 5' RACE reads, TCRdb called clonotypes with MiXCR, one entry per CDR3 protein. The sample carries hundreds of thousands of distinct CDR3 sequences, over 40% recorded once. The sample taken for sequencing was blood. Receptors were obtained from an elderly woman in good health.

In the case of this clonotype: A much larger clone lies one base from this, so it may be a read error. The CDR3 DNA is TGTGCCGGCTCACCTTCGGGCAACAACTATGGCTACACCTTC. Amino acid sequence: CAGSPSGNNYGYTF. This sequence joins TRBV18 and TRBJ1-2; D is undetermined. This CDR3 spans 14 amino acids. Germline loops: CDR1 KGHSH, CDR2 LQKENI.

The V gene is TRBV29-1, the J gene TRBJ2-7; D unresolved. The CDR3 runs 10 residues. Germline assignment: CDR1 SQVTM and CDR2 ANQGSEA. V gave up 1 base and J gave up 6 bases, with 4 bases separating them. In DNA form, the CDR3 reads TGCAGCGTTGAAGGAACCGAGCAGTACTTC. It is translated as CSVEGTEQYF.

The CDR3 loop is CASSQAGSQQGAAKNIQYF. CDR3 nucleotides: TGCGCCAGCAGCCAAGCAGGCTCCCAACAGGGGGCTGCCAAAAACATTCAGTACTTC. The chain is built from TRBV4-1 and TRBJ2-4, with TRBD1 identical over 9 bases. Germline V gene lookup returns CDR1 MGHRA and CDR2 YSYEKL. There are 19 residues in the CDR3. V shed 1 base, J shed 1 base, and the junction held 11 bases outside the gene matches.

The J gene is TRBJ2-3, the V gene TRBV19; 7 nucleotides line up with TRBD1. The CDR3 has 14 residues. The V gene end was trimmed by 8 bases and the J gene end by 6 bases; junction bases not matched to a gene: 11. From germline, CDR1 is LNHDA and CDR2 SQIVND (reference sequence). CDR3 in DNA: TGTGCCAGTGCTGACAGGGCGGCCTCGGATACGCAGTATTTT. Protein sequence: CASADRAASDTQYF.

Ten or more counts support this clonotype. J is TRBJ2-3 and V is TRBV6-5; D gene ambiguous. V lost 5 bases and J 6 bases, leaving 12 bases between the germline ends. This CDR3 has 13 residues. Germline V gene data show CDR1 as MNHEY and CDR2 as SVGAGI. CDR3 residues: CASSGPSVDTQYF. The CDR3, as DNA: TGTGCCAGCAGTGGGCCCTCAGTCGATACGCAGTATTTT.

Only a few counts were recorded for this clonotype. Mismatch with germline at one junction end may stem from a read error. The rearrangement uses TRBV12-3 or TRBV12-4 and TRBJ1-6, with a weak D call TRBD1 (6 bases). This CDR3 contains 15 residues. The CDR3 region is CASSSRPGGHSPPHF. The CDR3 nucleotides read TGTGCCAGCAGTTCCCGGCCCGGGGGGCATTCACCCCCCCACTTT.

The chain combines TRBV9 with TRBJ2-7, with a weak D call TRBD2 (6 bases). The DNA matches TRBJ2-5 better at its end, which makes the J call doubtful. Germline values: CDR1 SGDLS, CDR2 YYNGEE. The CDR3 runs to 16 residues. The CDR3 spells CASSVAWGDSPETQYF. For the CDR3, the DNA is TGTGCCAGCAGCGTCGCATGGGGGGACTCCCCCGAGACCCAGTACTTC.

There are many counts of this clonotype. The chain is built from TRBV3-1 and TRBJ1-2; weak D call: TRBD1 (6 bases). Germline lookup yields CDR1 LGHDT and CDR2 YNNKEL (reference sequence). The CDR3 is made up of 14 amino acids. Trimming pared 1 base from V and 3 bases from J, leaving 9 bases between. The CDR3 coding sequence is TGTGCCAGCAGCCAAGTCGCAGGGGACTATGGCTACACCTTC. Translating gives CASSQVAGDYGYTF.

This clonotype was seen just once. The rearrangement joins TRBV5-4 to TRBJ2-3; a weak D match, TRBD2 (5 bases). CDR1 and CDR2 (germline): SGHNT, YYREEE (reference sequence). V lost 0 bases to trimming and J lost 0 bases, with 11 bases between them. This CDR3 contains 16 residues. CDR3 nucleotide sequence: TGTGCCAGCAGCTTGGAAGCTAGCACTAGCACAGATACGCAGTATTTT. Its protein product is CASSLEASTSTDTQYF.

The table lists this clonotype with a count of one. V is TRBV28 and J is TRBJ1-4; maybe TRBD1 (5 bases). The CDR3 loop spans 20 amino acids. Trimming removed 1 base at V and 0 bases at J, with 21 bases between. Germline V gives CDR1 MDHEN, CDR2 SYDVKM. The CDR3, as DNA: TGTGCCAGCAGTTTATTAAAAGGGATTGGAGGGGCCGCAACTAATGAAAAACTGTTTTTT. It specifies CASSLLKGIGGAATNEKLFF.

The rearrangement uses TRBV20-1 and TRBJ2-3; TRBD1 matches at 9 bases. CDR1 is DFQATT, CDR2 SNEGSKA, per germline (reference sequence). This CDR3 is built from 14 residues. Trimming took 6 bases from V and 5 from J; bases not matched to a gene: 9. The CDR3 sequence: CSASDRGIGDTQYF. The CDR3, as DNA: TGCAGTGCGTCGGACAGGGGAATAGGAGATACGCAGTATTTT.

The CDR3 protein is CSVSAGDSYEQYF. The CDR3 DNA sequence: TGCAGCGTTTCGGCAGGAGACTCCTACGAGCAGTACTTC. V usage is TRBV29-1 and J usage is TRBJ2-7; no reliable D call. V was clipped by 5 bases and J by 0 bases, with 11 bases between them. Looked up from germline, CDR1 is SQVTM and CDR2 is ANQGSEA. The length of the CDR3 is 13 residues.

This clonotype was found once. This chain joins TRBV6-5 and TRBJ2-6; D may match TRBD1 or TRBD2 (5 bases each). Trimming removed 2 bases from V and 0 bases from J, with 14 bases in between. CDR1 is MNHEY, CDR2 SVGAGI, per germline. The CDR3 sequence is 18 residues long. The DNA for the CDR3 is TGTGCCAGCAGTTACGCCCCTGGGGGTCCCTCTGGGGCCAACGTCCTGACTTTC. Amino acid sequence: CASSYAPGGPSGANVLTF.

This clonotype showed up just once. The chain links TRBV5-4 to TRBJ2-5; a weak D match, TRBD2 (5 bases). Germline V gene lookup returns CDR1 SGHNT and CDR2 YYREEE (reference sequence). The CDR3 contains 14 residues. Trimming cost V 6 bases and J 1 base, with 13 bases left between them. DNA for the CDR3: TGTGCCAGCATCGTCGGAGGAGCCCAAGAGACCCAGTACTTC. Translation: CASIVGGAQETQYF.

This clonotype was detected many times. CDR3 sequence: CASSLPRDQETQYF. Here the CDR3 DNA reads TGCGCCAGCAGTCTCCCTAGGGACCAAGAGACCCAGTACTTC. J is TRBJ2-5 and V is TRBV10-1; D remains unclear. Trimming stripped 5 bases from V and 0 bases from J, with 10 bases between. From germline, CDR1 is WNHNN and CDR2 SYGVQD (reference sequence). The CDR3 sequence is 14 residues long.